This TCR beta chain was captured in a study of cytomegalovirus exposure and HLA in healthy donors (dated by TCRdb to between 2016 and 2019). General notes on the study: According to an earlier analysis of 450 to 650 of the donors, 200 million or so T cells yielded over 100 million unique TCR beta sequences and around 300 Gb of sequence data. The study used immunosequencing to profile the T cell repertoires of around 600 subjects and linked those repertoires to cytomegalovirus serostatus. Of the 398 genotyped donors, approximately 80% were placed in the genetic ancestry cluster associated with self-reported Caucasian donors. Roughly five DR-DQ haplotypes were treated as single units for association and clustering because of strong linkage in the cohort. Both class I and class II loci were covered by HLA typing, at four-digit resolution. To predict cytomegalovirus infection status, the study brought together high-throughput TCR immunosequencing, statistical association of individual TCRs with disease status, and machine learning. An earlier analysis of some 500 of the donors used high-throughput TCR beta sequencing to judge whether each TCR beta V gene segment behaved as functional or pseudogenic. In addition to the first cohort of 500 to 850 subjects, a separate validation cohort of approximately 120 different subjects was used. Typing coverage differed by locus: A, B, C, DRB1 and DQB1 were typed in roughly 620-630 donors, DQA1 in about 500, DPA1 in around 580, and DPB1 in approximately 450. Donor age, sex, ethnicity and CMV serostatus were compiled alongside the repertoire data. In a later analysis, previously published TCR beta repertoires from 666 donors were re-analyzed and high-resolution HLA genotyping was added so that TCR occurrence patterns could be studied. Among about 400 genotyped donors of the cohort, an average of approximately 220,000 unique TCR beta nucleotide sequences was sequenced per donor, of which 15% to 20% were non-productive. The study aimed to test whether cataloging public T cell receptors could reveal signatures of past pathogen exposure. Every discovery cohort repertoire had been produced on one sequencing platform. Rather than using new phenotypic data, the later analysis identified candidate immune exposures from TCR beta sequences and from how often those sequences occurred across donors. Approximately 300 gigabases of sequencing data and tens of millions of unique TCR sequences made up an early release that covered 640 HLA-typed donors. A later genetic analysis used genome-wide SNP genotypes for about 65% of the 666 donors, treating that subset as a discovery cohort. The paper's findings and limits, for the study overall: The earlier analysis of a few hundred of the donors excluded 15 to 20 rarely observed V segments, including chromosome 9 orphons, because counts were too low. In a later analysis, TCR association rates were found to vary across HLA loci, with the most associated TCRs seen for DRB1 alleles and the fewest for HLA-C alleles. The study listed 164 TCR beta chains as associated with cytomegalovirus. The presence/absence analyses assumed that sequencing depth was roughly uniform across donors, and that assumption may not be true. Assigning TCR associations to individual alleles was difficult when HLA alleles, especially DR and DQ, strongly co-occurred. In this cohort, only TCR beta chains were sequenced, and detectable features were limited by the absence of alpha or paired-chain data. The classifier was reported to diagnose cytomegalovirus status with high specificity and sensitivity in both the original cohort and the validation cohort. At a false discovery rate of 0.05, a later analysis linked about 16,000 TCR beta sequences to specific HLA alleles. Because the 87-base-pair reads could not distinguish some IMGT-functional V segments, including TRBV6-2 and TRBV6-3, those segments were excluded. According to a later analysis, most CMV-associated TCR beta chains appeared to be HLA-restricted, and the HLA associations seemed to be driven largely by CMV exposure. A later genetic analysis reported fewer N-insertions in productive TCRs among donors in an Asian-associated ancestry cluster than the approximately 670-donor mean. The authors suggested that the approach could potentially be extended to other disease states and immunological phenotypes. Immune exposure information for the cohort was limited to CMV serostatus. Across donors, most TCR sequences were observed very rarely, whereas some public TCRs were present in many individuals. Because some donors lacked HLA typing at each locus, the association tests relied only on the typed subset. A further reported finding was that TCR beta sequences accurately predicted the HLA-A and HLA-B alleles for most subjects in the first cohort. A group of highly shared sequence variants was considered likely to be a technical artifact of the sequencing pipeline. A later analysis reported that several top co-occurrence clusters appeared linked to parvovirus B19, influenza, CMV and Epstein-Barr virus. Compared with equally common non-associated chains, HLA-associated TCR beta chains in a later analysis were more clonally expanded and had lower generation probabilities. Correlated functional status among segregating V segments might reflect linkage disequilibrium, but an unknown experimental factor could not be ruled out. A few of the identified cytomegalovirus-associated TCR beta chains were confirmed in vitro to be specific for cytomegalovirus antigens. In an earlier analysis of 450 to 750 of the donors, most TCR beta V segments appeared in productive rearrangements about 87% or about 30% of the time, broadly matching IMGT annotations. V-gene and J-gene trimming of TCR beta chains was associated with a missense DCLRE1C variant in a later genetic analysis, and the association was replicated in an independent cohort.

The CDR3 numbers 14 residues from cysteine through phenylalanine. Of all the DNA, just the CDR3 is kept, 42 bases in frame from base 1. Per the germline V gene, SGHVS is the CDR1 and FQNEAQ is the CDR2. The germline V and J ends show losses of 5 bases and 5 bases respectively, and no gene match explains 6 bases of the junction. With respect to this clone: Which antigen it targets is not known. No base qualities exist here, and no much larger clone lies one base off it.

The cohort comprised some 730 healthy bone marrow donors. At the time of sampling, every cohort member was nominally healthy, though immune exposures that went unrecorded were likely present. The donor tested CMV seropositive and was one of the 289 seropositive cohort members. A peripheral blood sample was provided by each donor, and peripheral blood mononuclear cells were used for TCR beta sequencing. Genomic DNA extraction from the blood cell samples was performed with the Qiagen DNeasy Blood Extraction Kit. Libraries were constructed by the immunoSEQ multiplex PCR assay. For the multiplex PCR, a mixture combining 60 forward primers for TCR Vbeta segments and 13 reverse primers for TCR Jbeta segments was used. Amplification of the CDR3 region of rearranged TCR beta genes was performed with a multiplex PCR assay on genomic DNA. Amplified TCR beta libraries were sequenced as 87-base-pair reads on the Illumina HiSeq System. Regarding the original processing steps: Across the 640 or so repertoires, a later analysis counted around 80 million unique TCR beta chains, about 10 million of which were shared by at least two donors. To remove PCR and sequencing errors, raw reads were error-corrected and collapsed into unique sequences using a nearest-neighbor algorithm that merged closely related sequences. CDR3 sequences were aligned to IMGT reference sequences to assign V, D and J gene segments. For a sequence to be retained, a match of at least six nucleotides was required to both a V gene segment and a J gene segment. Rearrangements were called productive when the CDR3 lacked stop codons and stayed in frame with V and J; all others were non-productive. Following IMGT convention, CDR3 was defined as the stretch from the second conserved V-encoded cysteine up to the conserved J-encoded phenylalanine. The earlier analysis of 500 to 650 of the donors excluded any sequence lacking an unambiguous match to a single V gene segment. In an earlier analysis of almost 600 of the donors, a V segment was called functional when productive rearrangements were above 56.7%, and segregating when the standard deviation between donors exceeded 5%. A statistical classification framework was built for diagnosing cytomegalovirus status from the catalog of TCR beta chain sequences. V and J gene assignment, in a later analysis, came from comparing TCR nucleotide sequences with IMGT/GENE-DB human TR gene sequences. Using the TCRdist pipeline, a later analysis assigned CDR3 sequences along with most-parsimonious VDJ recombination scenarios. In a later analysis, each TCR beta chain was defined by its CDR3 amino acid sequence together with its V-gene family, and reads without a unique V-gene family were excluded. A later analysis removed 500 to 600 highly shared, low-generation-probability nucleotide sequences to deal with suspected cross-contamination and a sequencing artifact. A later analysis calculated a clonal expansion index for each public chain from normalized within-repertoire ranks of inferred template counts. Generation probabilities in a later analysis came from a VDJ recombination model fitted to out-of-frame rearrangements, and those results were checked against IGoR. In a later analysis, TCR-TCR, TCR-HLA and TCR-CMV co-occurrence was scored with hypergeometric tests, and a repertoire-size bias correction was applied to TCR pairs. False discovery rates were estimated in a later analysis by permuting HLA or CMV assignments 20 times. In a later analysis, co-occurring TCRs were grouped with DBSCAN, and TCRdist sequence similarity was added when clustering was performed within HLA-allele-positive subsets. Repertoires with fewer than 30,000 or more than 120,000 public chains, plus five repertoires with anomalous nucleotide sharing, were excluded from co-occurrence clustering. The table comes from immuneACCESS by way of TCRdb, which keeps in-frame sequences with V and J called. Part of the clones is missing from these tables; in studies checked, under half for an unresolved V gene and the rest for unknown reasons. The V and J calls and the clone size are those of that table, but D and trimming were determined from the DNA. The sample data list 110,000 or so clones, and about 80% of these were observed just once. The top ten clones comprise almost 5% of the sample.

The chain employs TRBV7-8 and TRBJ2-5, with 9 bases matching TRBD2. The sequence was collected from a man aged 50 or older in good health and CMV-seropositive. The sample consisted of PBMCs. The nucleotide sequence is TGTGCCAGCAGCCCCGATAGCGGGAGCGAGACCCAGTACTTC. The translation is CASSPDSGSETQYF.